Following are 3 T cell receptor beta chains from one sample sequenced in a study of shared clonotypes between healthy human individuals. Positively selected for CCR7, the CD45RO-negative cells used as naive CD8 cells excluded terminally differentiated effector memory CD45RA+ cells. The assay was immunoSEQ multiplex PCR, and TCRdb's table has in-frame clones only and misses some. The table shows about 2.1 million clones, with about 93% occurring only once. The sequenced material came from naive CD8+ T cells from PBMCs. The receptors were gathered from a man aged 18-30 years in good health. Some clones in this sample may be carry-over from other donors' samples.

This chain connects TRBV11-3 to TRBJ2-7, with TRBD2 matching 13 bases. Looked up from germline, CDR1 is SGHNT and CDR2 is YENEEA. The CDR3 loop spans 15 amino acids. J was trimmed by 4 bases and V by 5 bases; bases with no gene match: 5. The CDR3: CASSRGLAGVYEQYF. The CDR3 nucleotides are TGTGCCAGCAGCCGCGGACTAGCGGGGGTTTACGAGCAGTACTTC. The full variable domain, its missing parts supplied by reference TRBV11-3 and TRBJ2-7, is EAGVVQSPRYKIIEKKQPVAFWCNPISGHNTLYWYLQNLGQGPELLIRYENEEAVDDSQLPKDRFSAERLKGVDSTLKIQPAELGDSAVYLCASSRGLAGVYEQYFGPGTRLTVT.

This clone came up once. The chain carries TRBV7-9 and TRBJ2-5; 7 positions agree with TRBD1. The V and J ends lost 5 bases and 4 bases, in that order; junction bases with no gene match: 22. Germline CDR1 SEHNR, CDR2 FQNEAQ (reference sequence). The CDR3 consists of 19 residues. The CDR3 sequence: CASSQRIRGTERLGETQYF. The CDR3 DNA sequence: TGTGCCAGCAGCCAACGAATCAGGGGGACGGAGAGGTTAGGAGAGACCCAGTACTTC.

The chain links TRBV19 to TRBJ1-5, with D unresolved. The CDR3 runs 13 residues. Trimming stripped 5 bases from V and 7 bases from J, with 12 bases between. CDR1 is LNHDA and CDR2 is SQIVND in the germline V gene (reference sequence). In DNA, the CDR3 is TGTGCCAGTAGTTCGGCAGGCCTGCAGCCCCAGCATTTT. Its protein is CASSSAGLQPQHF.